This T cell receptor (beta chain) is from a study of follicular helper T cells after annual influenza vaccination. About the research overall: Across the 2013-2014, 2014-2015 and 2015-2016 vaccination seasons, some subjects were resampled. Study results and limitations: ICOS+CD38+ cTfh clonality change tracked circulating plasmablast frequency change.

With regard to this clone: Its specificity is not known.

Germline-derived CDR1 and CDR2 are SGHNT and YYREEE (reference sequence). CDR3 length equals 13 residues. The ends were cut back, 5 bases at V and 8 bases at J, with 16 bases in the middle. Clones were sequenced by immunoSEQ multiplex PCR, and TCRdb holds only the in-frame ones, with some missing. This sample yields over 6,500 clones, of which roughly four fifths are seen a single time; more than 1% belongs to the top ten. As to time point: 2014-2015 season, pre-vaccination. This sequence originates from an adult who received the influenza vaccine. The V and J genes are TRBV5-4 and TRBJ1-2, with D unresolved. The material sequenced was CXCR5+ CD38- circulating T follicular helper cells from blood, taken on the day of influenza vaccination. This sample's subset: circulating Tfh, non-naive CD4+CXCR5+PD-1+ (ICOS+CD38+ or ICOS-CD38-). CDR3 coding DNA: TGTGCCAGCAGTTCTGACCCTGTCCGGGGCTACACCTTC. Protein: CASSSDPVRGYTF. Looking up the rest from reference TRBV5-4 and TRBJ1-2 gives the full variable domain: ETGVTQSPTHLIKTRGQQVTLRCSSQSGHNTVSWYQQALGQGPQFIFQYYREEENGRGNFPPRFSGLQFPNYSSELNVNALELDDSALYLCASSSDPVRGYTFGSGTRLTVV.